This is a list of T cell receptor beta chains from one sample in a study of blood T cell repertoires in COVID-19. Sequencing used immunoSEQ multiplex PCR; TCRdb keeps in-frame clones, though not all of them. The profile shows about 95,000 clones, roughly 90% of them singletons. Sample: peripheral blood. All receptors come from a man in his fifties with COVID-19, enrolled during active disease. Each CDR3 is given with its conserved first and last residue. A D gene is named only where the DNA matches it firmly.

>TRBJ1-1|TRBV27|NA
CASRRGVETEAFF
TGTGCCAGCCGGCGGGGCGTGGAAACTGAAGCTTTCTTT
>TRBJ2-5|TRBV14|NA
CASSQLQETQYF
TGTGCCAGCAGCCAACTACAAGAGACCCAGTACTTC
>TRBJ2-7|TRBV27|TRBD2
CASSPSGGLNYEQYF
TGTGCCAGCAGTCCTAGCGGGGGGCTGAACTACGAGCAGTACTTC
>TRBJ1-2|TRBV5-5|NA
CASSSVGADYGYTF
TGTGCCAGCAGCTCTGTTGGGGCGGACTATGGCTACACCTTC
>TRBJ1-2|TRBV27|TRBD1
CASSLVRGPDYGYTF
TGTGCCAGCAGTTTAGTCAGGGGGCCAGACTATGGCTACACCTTC
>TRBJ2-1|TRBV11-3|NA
CASSLDSHEQFF
TGTGCCAGCAGCTTAGATAGCCATGAGCAGTTCTTC
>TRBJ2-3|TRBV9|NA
CASSVVVDTDTQYF
TGTGCCAGCAGCGTAGTGGTAGACACAGATACGCAGTATTTT
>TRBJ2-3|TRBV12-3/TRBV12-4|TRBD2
CASSRGESTQYF
TGTGCCAGCAGTCGGGGGGAGAGTACGCAGTATTTT
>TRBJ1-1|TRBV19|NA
CASSMTENTEAFF
TGTGCCAGTAGTATGACAGAGAACACTGAAGCTTTCTTT
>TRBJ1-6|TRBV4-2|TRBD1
CASSVQGAPGSPLHF
TGTGCCAGCAGCGTACAGGGGGCACCGGGTTCACCCCTCCACTTT
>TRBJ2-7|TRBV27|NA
CASGLRGVYEQYF
TGTGCCAGCGGTCTCAGGGGAGTTTACGAGCAGTACTTC
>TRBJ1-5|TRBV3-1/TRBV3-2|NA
CASSQDRETDQPQHF
TGTGCCAGCAGCCAAGATCGGGAAACTGATCAGCCCCAGCATTTT
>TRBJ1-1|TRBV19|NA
CASSILGANTEAFF
TGTGCCAGTAGTATCTTAGGGGCGAACACTGAAGCTTTCTTT
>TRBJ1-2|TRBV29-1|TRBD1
CSVGDRGGYTF
TGCAGCGTTGGGGACAGGGGTGGCTACACCTTC
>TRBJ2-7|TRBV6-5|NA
CASSNRENYEQYF
TGTGCCAGCAGCAATCGAGAAAACTACGAGCAGTACTTC
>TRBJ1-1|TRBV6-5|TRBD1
CASMGQVNTEAFF
TGTGCCAGCATGGGACAGGTGAACACTGAAGCTTTCTTT
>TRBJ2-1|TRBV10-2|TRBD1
CASKLTGANEQFF
TGCGCCAGCAAACTTACAGGGGCCAATGAGCAGTTCTTC
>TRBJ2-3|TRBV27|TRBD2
CASSLRRGAPDTQYF
TGTGCCAGCAGTTTGCGGCGGGGGGCCCCGGATACGCAGTATTTT
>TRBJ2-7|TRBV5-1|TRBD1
CASSLRTGEYEQYF
TGCGCCAGCAGCTTGCGGACAGGGGAGTACGAGCAGTACTTC
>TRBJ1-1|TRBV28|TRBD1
CASSLLDRGRRTEAFF
TGTGCCAGCAGTTTATTAGACAGGGGGCGAAGGACTGAAGCTTTCTTT
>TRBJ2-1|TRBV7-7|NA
CASSLDRQAEQFF
TGTGCTAGCAGCTTGGACAGACAGGCAGAGCAGTTCTTC
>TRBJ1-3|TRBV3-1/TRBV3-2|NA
CASSQGGAGNTIYF
TGTGCCAGCAGCCAGGGAGGGGCTGGAAACACCATATATTTT